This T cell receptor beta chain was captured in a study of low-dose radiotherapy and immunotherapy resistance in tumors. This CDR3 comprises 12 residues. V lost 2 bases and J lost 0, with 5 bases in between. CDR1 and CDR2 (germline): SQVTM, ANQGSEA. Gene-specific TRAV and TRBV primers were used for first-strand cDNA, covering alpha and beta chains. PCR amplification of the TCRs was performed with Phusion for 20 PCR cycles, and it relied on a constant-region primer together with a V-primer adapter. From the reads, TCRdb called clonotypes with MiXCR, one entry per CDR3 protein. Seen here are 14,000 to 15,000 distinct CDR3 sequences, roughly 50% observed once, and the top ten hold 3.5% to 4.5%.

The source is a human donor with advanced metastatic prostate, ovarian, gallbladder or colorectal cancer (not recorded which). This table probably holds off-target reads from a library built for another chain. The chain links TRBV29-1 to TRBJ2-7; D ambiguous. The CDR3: CSVEKNSYEQYF. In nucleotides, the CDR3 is TGCAGCGTTGAAAAGAACTCCTACGAGCAGTACTTC.